The next 24 T cell receptor beta chains were all read from a single sample in a study of PD-1 and CTLA-4 blockade in melanoma. TCRdb's table, derived via immunoSEQ multiplex PCR, lists solely in-frame clones and lacks some. The profile shows about 16,000 clones, 70% to 80% of them singletons. This material consisted of CD8+ T cells from peripheral blood, taken from a patient given anti-PD-1 treatment. The receptors were sampled from a human donor with melanoma.

The V gene is TRBV19, the J gene TRBJ1-2; 7 bases align to TRBD1. V lost 4 bases, J lost 8 bases, and 13 bases stayed unmatched. This CDR3 has 15 amino acids. Germline V gene data show CDR1 as LNHDA and CDR2 as SQIVND (reference sequence). The CDR3 sequence: CASSSWLGQAEGYTF. CDR3 DNA: TGTGCCAGTAGTAGTTGGCTCGGACAGGCTGAGGGCTACACCTTC.

A word on this clone: Sequence at one end of the junction differs from germline and may be a read error. The rearrangement joins TRBV12-3 or TRBV12-4 to TRBJ1-2, with D unclear. The CDR3 spans 13 residues. The CDR3 loop is CASSLETPYGYTF. The CDR3 region has the DNA TGTGCCAGCAGCTTAGAAACACCCTATGGCTACACCTTC.

This clone is labeled medium-sized. J is TRBJ2-7 and V is TRBV19, with 11 nucleotides matching TRBD2. V shed 6 bases, J shed 4 bases, and the junction held 5 bases outside the gene matches. CDR3 size: 14 residues. Germline assignment: CDR1 LNHDA and CDR2 SQIVND (reference sequence). Written as DNA, the CDR3 is TGTGCCAGTAGAATCACTAGCGGGAGTTACGAGCAGTACTTC. Protein: CASRITSGSYEQYF.

V gene TRBV6-5 combines with J gene TRBJ1-1; D remains unclear. The germline CDR1 and CDR2 sequences are MNHEY and SVGAGI. This CDR3 comprises 13 residues. Trimming removed 2 bases from V and 8 bases from J, with 12 bases in between. CDR3 protein: CASSYGGVGEAFF. In nucleotides, the CDR3 is TGTGCCAGCAGTTACGGCGGGGTGGGGGAAGCTTTCTTT.

The V call is TRBV5-6, the J call TRBJ1-5, with 8 bases lining up with TRBD1. Germline values: CDR1 SGHDT, CDR2 YYEEEE. Trimming cost V 3 bases and J 1 base; bases outside gene matches: 3. CDR3 length: 15 residues. CDR3 sequence: CASSSDRASNQPQHF. DNA of the CDR3: TGTGCCAGCAGCTCGGACAGGGCCAGCAATCAGCCCCAGCATTTT.

The chain carries TRBV5-6 and TRBJ2-5; 7 bases agree with TRBD1. The length of the CDR3 is 14 residues. V lost 4 bases to trimming and J lost 2 bases; unmatched junction nucleotides: 5. Germline V gene data show CDR1 as SGHDT and CDR2 as YYEEEE. CDR3 protein: CASSVWDRQETQYF. CDR3 sequence (DNA): TGTGCCAGCAGCGTATGGGACAGACAAGAGACCCAGTACTTC.

Note on this clone: An end of the junction does not agree with germline; a read error may underlie this. This chain connects TRBV30 to TRBJ1-2, with a weak D call TRBD1 (5 bases). Germline V gene lookup returns CDR1 GTSNPN and CDR2 SVGIG (reference sequence). There are 11 residues in the CDR3. CDR3 in amino acids: CAWGQRGRDVF. In DNA, the CDR3 is TGTGCCTGGGGGCAGCGGGGGAGGGACGTCTTC.

The V call is TRBV4-1, the J call TRBJ2-1; tentative D call: TRBD2 (5 bases). The CDR3 consists of 16 residues. Trimming left V 0 bases short and J 0 bases short, with 9 bases between. Germline loops: CDR1 MGHRA, CDR2 YSYEKL. The CDR3 DNA sequence: TGCGCCAGCAGCCAAGAAGCGGCCATCTCCTACAATGAGCAGTTCTTC. As protein: CASSQEAAISYNEQFF.

The chain links TRBV5-1 to TRBJ2-7; D ambiguous. The germline V and J ends were trimmed by 0 bases and 0 bases, with 4 bases remaining between them. The CDR3 is 13 amino acids. Germline V gene lookup returns CDR1 SGHRS and CDR2 YFSETQ. CDR3 protein: CASSLDISYEQYF. In DNA, the CDR3 is TGCGCCAGCAGCTTGGACATCTCCTACGAGCAGTACTTC.

The chain carries TRBV19 and TRBJ1-1; D ambiguous. The CDR3 loop spans 12 amino acids. V lost 6 bases and J 1 base, leaving 6 bases between the germline ends. The V gene's germline CDR1 is LNHDA and CDR2 SQIVND (reference sequence). For the CDR3, the DNA is TGTGCCAGTAGATTCAAGAACACTGAAGCTTTCTTT. It codes for CASRFKNTEAFF.

The V call is TRBV9, the J call TRBJ1-1, with D unresolved. The germline V and J ends were trimmed by 4 bases and 3 bases, with 13 bases remaining between them. In germline, CDR1 is SGDLS, CDR2 YYNGEE. This CDR3 is 14 amino acids long. CDR3 nucleotides: TGTGCCAGCAGCCCAGAAGCTACTCACACTGAAGCTTTCTTT. It specifies CASSPEATHTEAFF.

The rearrangement links TRBV11-2 to TRBJ2-7, with 7 bases that match TRBD2. V lost 4 bases to trimming and J lost 3 bases; unmatched junction nucleotides: 3. The CDR3 sequence is 13 residues long. In germline, CDR1 is SGHAT, CDR2 FQNNGV. The CDR3 reads CASSSRDYYEQYF. The CDR3 DNA sequence: TGTGCCAGCAGCTCGCGGGACTACTACGAGCAGTACTTC.

The rearrangement uses TRBV12-3 or TRBV12-4 and TRBJ2-7, with D maybe TRBD1 (6 bases). The V gene lost 2 bases and the J gene lost 6 bases, with 8 bases spanning the gap. The CDR3 contains 12 residues. The CDR3 spells CASSLRGGEQYF. Here the CDR3 DNA reads TGTGCCAGCAGTTTAAGAGGGGGCGAGCAGTACTTC.

This clone has more than one count but fewer than ten. The chain links TRBV10-1 to TRBJ2-7; D is unresolved. This CDR3 is 13 amino acids long. CDR1 and CDR2 (germline): WNHNN, SYGVQD (reference sequence). The V end was cut by 2 bases, the J end by 3 bases, with 8 bases between. The CDR3 nucleotides read TGCGCCAGCAGTGAGGGGTCGGGCTACGAGCAGTACTTC. Its protein product is CASSEGSGYEQYF.

V usage is TRBV7-8 and J usage is TRBJ2-7; a weak D match, TRBD2 (6 bases). Germline CDR1 reads SGHVS; CDR2 reads FQNEAQ. This CDR3 has 15 residues. V dropped 1 base and J dropped 2 bases, with 12 bases sitting between them. The CDR3 reads CASSLDGTVTYEQYF. CDR3 coding DNA: TGTGCCAGCAGCTTAGATGGGACTGTCACCTACGAGCAGTACTTC.

J is TRBJ1-1 and V is TRBV30, with 8 bases matching TRBD1. Germline trimming cut 8 bases from V and 6 bases from J; bases unmatched to any gene: 8. The CDR3 is made up of 12 amino acids. CDR1 GTSNPN and CDR2 SVGIG come from the germline V gene (reference sequence). The chain's CDR3 is CALDRDSAEAFF. The CDR3 nucleotides are TGTGCCCTGGACAGGGACAGCGCTGAAGCTTTCTTT.

V usage is TRBV5-5 and J usage is TRBJ2-7, with 7 bases lining up with TRBD1. The length of the CDR3 is 14 residues. Trimming removed 4 bases from V and 2 bases from J; junction bases left unmatched: 6. Germline V gives CDR1 SGHKS, CDR2 YYEKEE (reference sequence). Written as DNA, the CDR3 is TGTGCCAGCAGCCACGAAGGGGGCCCCTACGAGCAGTACTTC. It translates to CASSHEGGPYEQYF.

The chain recombines TRBV6-5 with TRBJ1-5; 9 bases align to TRBD1. This CDR3 is 15 amino acids long. Looked up from germline, CDR1 is MNHEY and CDR2 is SVGAGI. J lost 3 bases, V lost 6 bases, and 6 bases had no gene match. CDR3 protein: CASSYTGGYNQPQHF. The CDR3 nucleotides are TGTGCCAGCAGCTATACAGGGGGCTACAATCAGCCCCAGCATTTT.

Only a few counts were recorded for this clone. The rearrangement links TRBV29-1 to TRBJ2-1; D gene uncertain. Germline values: CDR1 SQVTM, CDR2 ANQGSEA. With 4 bases removed from V and 6 bases from J, the gap between germline ends came to 13 bases. The length of the CDR3 is 13 residues. CDR3 amino acids: CSVAYPILNEQFF. CDR3 DNA: TGCAGCGTTGCCTATCCTATCCTCAATGAGCAGTTCTTC.

The chain recombines TRBV10-3 with TRBJ2-7; 10 bases map to TRBD2. This CDR3 spans 17 amino acids. V lost 3 bases, J lost 0 bases, and 8 bases stayed unmatched. The germline CDR1 and CDR2 sequences are ENHRY and SYGVKD. CDR3 nucleotide sequence: TGTGCCATCAGTGATGTTCCTAGCGGGAGAAGCTCCTACGAGCAGTACTTC. This translates into CAISDVPSGRSSYEQYF.

The chain couples TRBV20-1 to TRBJ2-5; 7 bases are a match to TRBD1. There are 14 residues in the CDR3. From germline, CDR1 is DFQATT and CDR2 SNEGSKA (reference sequence). The V gene end was trimmed by 3 bases and the J gene end by 4 bases; junction bases not matched to a gene: 8. CDR3 protein: CSASGTRDRETQYF. In DNA form, the CDR3 reads TGCAGTGCTAGTGGCACGAGGGACAGAGAGACCCAGTACTTC.

The rearrangement links TRBV19 to TRBJ2-1, with 7 bases aligning to TRBD2. The CDR3 covers 17 residues. The V and J ends lost 5 bases and 0 bases, in that order; junction bases with no gene match: 10. From germline, CDR1 is LNHDA and CDR2 SQIVND (reference sequence). CDR3 protein: CASSRRLAGYSYNEQFF. The DNA for the CDR3 is TGTGCCAGTAGTCGGCGACTAGCCGGGTACTCCTACAATGAGCAGTTCTTC. Full variable domain (rest looked up from reference TRBV19 and TRBJ2-1): DGGITQSPKYLFRKEGQNVTLSCEQNLNHDAMYWYRQDPGQGLRLIYYSQIVNDFQKGDIAEGYSVSREKKESFPLTVTSAQKNPTAFYLCASSRRLAGYSYNEQFFGPGTRLTVL.

V usage is TRBV11-3 and J usage is TRBJ2-3; no clear D gene. Germline CDR1 and CDR2: SGHNT and YENEEA. The CDR3 is made up of 16 amino acids. V lost 3 bases, J lost 0 bases, and 13 bases lay in between. The CDR3 nucleotides are TGTGCCAGCAGCTTTGCCGATTCGACTAGCACAGATACGCAGTATTTT. It encodes CASSFADSTSTDTQYF.

This chain uses TRBV10-3 with TRBJ2-1; the match to TRBD2 covers 10 bases. The CDR3 loop spans 15 amino acids. V was clipped by 6 bases and J by 4 bases; unmatched bases: 6. Per the germline V gene, CDR1 is ENHRY and CDR2 is SYGVKD. The CDR3 DNA follows: TGTGCCATCAGCTCTACTAGCGGGGCTTACAATGAGCAGTTCTTC. The encoded protein is CAISSTSGAYNEQFF.